This T cell receptor (beta chain) was sequenced in a study of T cell responses to AZD1222 COVID-19 vaccine. V was cut by 0 bases and J by 7 bases, with 9 bases left in between. CDR3 length equals 13 residues. Germline CDR1 and CDR2: MRHNA and SNTAGT. The repertoire was sequenced with immunoSEQ multiplex PCR; TCRdb's copy has only in-frame clones and lacks some. The sample shows 140,000 to 150,000 clones, about 90% of them seen only once. The V gene is TRBV6-4, the J gene TRBJ1-2; no reliable D call. The TCR originated in an adult who received the MenACWY meningococcal vaccine as a control. The starting material was peripheral blood, obtained 28 days after the second dose of the MenACWY control vaccine. CDR3: CASSDSDVGGYTF. CDR3 sequence (DNA): TGTGCCAGCAGTGACTCTGACGTCGGTGGCTACACCTTC.